The 11 T cell receptor beta chains listed next were all sequenced from one sample in a study of T cells in Graves' hyperthyroidism and ophthalmopathy. RNA transcripts served as the template for amplifying TCR beta CDR3 regions. The HTBI set primed first-round TCR CDR3 RT-PCR. TCRdb used MiXCR to reprocess the multiplex PCR reads, holding one entry per CDR3 protein. Seen here are more than 350,000 distinct CDR3 sequences, roughly 15% observed once, and the top ten hold about 20%. Sequencing used blood. These receptors originate from a woman in her twenties or thirties with Graves' ophthalmopathy.

This clonotype was recorded many times. The chain combines TRBV7-2 with TRBJ2-3, with 11 positions matching TRBD2. CDR1 is SGHTA and CDR2 is FQGNSA in the germline V gene. The CDR3 totals 14 residues. J lost 7 bases, V lost 6 bases, and 6 bases had no gene match. The CDR3 spells CASSLAGGGNTQYF. CDR3 sequence (DNA): TGTGCCAGCAGTCTAGCGGGGGGTGGAAATACGCAGTATTTT. Combining the CDR3 with reference TRBV7-2 and TRBJ2-3 gives the whole variable domain GAGVSQSPSNKVTEKGKDVELRCDPISGHTALYWYRQSLGQGLEFLIYFQGNSAPDKSGLPSDRFSAERTGGSVSTLTIQRTQQEDSAVYLCASSLAGGGNTQYFGPGTRLTVL.

This clonotype appeared many times. This rearrangement joins TRBV20-1 to TRBJ1-3; no clear D gene. CDR1 is DFQATT, CDR2 SNEGSKA, per germline (reference sequence). The CDR3 runs to 17 residues. V dropped 0 bases and J dropped 0 bases, with 15 bases sitting between them. The CDR3 DNA reads as TGCAGTGCTAGAGATGGGCAGGCCCTCATCTCTGGAAACACCATATATTTT. It is translated as CSARDGQALISGNTIYF.

This clonotype was recorded a few times. This sequence joins TRBV20-1 and TRBJ1-4, with D possibly TRBD1 on 6 matching bases. CDR1 and CDR2 (germline): DFQATT, SNEGSKA (reference sequence). The V end lost 0 bases, the J end lost 3 bases, and 11 bases lay between the germline ends. This CDR3 comprises 15 residues. The CDR3 here is CSAREWGAANEKLFF. The CDR3 coding sequence is TGCAGTGCTAGAGAGTGGGGGGCGGCTAATGAAAAACTGTTTTTT.

This clonotype was detected many times. The V gene is TRBV5-1, the J gene TRBJ2-3; D gene unclear. There are 15 residues in the CDR3. The V end lost 0 bases, the J end lost 6 bases, and 14 bases lay between the germline ends. Per germline, CDR1 SGHRS and CDR2 YFSETQ. CDR3 region: CASSLEHPRSDTQYF. CDR3 bases: TGCGCCAGCAGCTTGGAACACCCGAGAAGTGATACGCAGTATTTT.

This clonotype was observed at least ten times. The V and J genes are TRBV28 and TRBJ1-5; 7 positions match TRBD1. The germline V gene has CDR1 MDHEN and CDR2 SYDVKM. V was pared by 0 bases and J by 2 bases, with 7 bases of the junction left unmatched. The CDR3 is 17 residues long. As DNA, the CDR3 is TGTGCCAGCAGTTTATGGGCAGGGGGAGGCGGCAATCAGCCCCAGCATTTT. It codes for CASSLWAGGGGNQPQHF.

Many counts were recorded for this clonotype. The chain has TRBV6-1 and TRBJ2-5; unclear D gene. V lost 5 bases and J lost 5, with 12 bases in between. Germline V gene sequence: CDR1 MNHNS, CDR2 SASEGT. The CDR3 consists of 13 residues. The CDR3 nucleotides read TGTGCCAGCAGTTCATTTAACTTCGAGACCCAGTACTTC. Amino acid sequence: CASSSFNFETQYF.

There are many counts of this clonotype. CDR3 amino acids: CASSLDGTGYEQYF. CDR3 nucleotide sequence: TGCGCCAGCAGCTTGGACGGGACAGGCTACGAGCAGTACTTC. This chain connects TRBV5-1 to TRBJ2-7, with 8 nucleotides matching TRBD1. Germline CDR1 and CDR2: SGHRS and YFSETQ. Trimming cost V 0 bases and J 3 bases; bases outside gene matches: 2. This CDR3 spans 14 amino acids.

This clonotype was seen repeatedly, ten times or more. V is TRBV20-1 and J is TRBJ2-5, with D maybe TRBD2 (7 bases). Trimming shortened V by 4 bases and J by 4 bases, and 19 bases separated the two germline ends. This CDR3 has 15 residues. Germline CDR1 and CDR2: DFQATT and SNEGSKA (reference sequence). The CDR3 sequence is CSAIEGGPAGETQYF. As DNA, the CDR3 is TGCAGTGCTATCGAGGGGGGGCCTGCAGGAGAGACCCAGTACTTC.

DNA of the CDR3: TGTGCCAGCAGCTTATGGACTTCCCACTCTGGAAACACCATATATTTT. It specifies CASSLWTSHSGNTIYF. This chain links TRBV5-6 with TRBJ1-3; no firm D call. Looked up from germline, CDR1 is SGHDT and CDR2 is YYEEEE. V lost 2 bases, J lost 0 bases, and 12 bases lay in between. The CDR3 extends over 16 amino acids.

This clonotype was seen a few times. The genes are TRBV19 and TRBJ2-2; TRBD1 matches at 7 bases. Trimming took 7 bases from V and 0 from J; bases not matched to a gene: 8. The CDR3 contains 16 residues. Germline CDR1 reads LNHDA; CDR2 reads SQIVND (reference sequence). CDR3 sequence reads: CASKEVGTANTGELFF. DNA of the CDR3: TGTGCCAGTAAGGAGGTGGGGACAGCGAACACCGGGGAGCTGTTTTTT.

The sample holds many counts of this clonotype. The chain joins TRBV7-3 to TRBJ2-1, with TRBD2 identical over 12 bases. CDR1 and CDR2 from the germline V gene are SGHTA and FQGTGA. The CDR3 has 16 residues. V shed 5 bases, J shed 8 bases, and the junction held 10 bases outside the gene matches. CDR3 sequence reads: CASSPPSSGGAHEQFF. CDR3 bases: TGTGCCAGCAGCCCCCCCTCTAGCGGGGGGGCCCATGAGCAGTTCTTC.